These 28 T cell receptor beta chains were sequenced from one sample in a study of beta chain features in type 1 diabetes. Study-level results: People with Type 1 diabetes carried modestly yet significantly shorter TCRB CDR3s in all four CD4+ subsets.

No antigens are known for them. Expressed TCRB transcripts were sequenced because the isolated RNA had all been reverse transcribed beforehand. Profiled with immunoSEQ multiplex PCR; TCRdb holds only in-frame clones, not every one. The sample consists of around 250,000 clones, 24% of them appearing once. What was sequenced was naive CD4+ T cells from blood. These receptors all stem from a woman in her twenties or thirties with type 1 diabetes.

The chain couples TRBV5-1 to TRBJ2-3, with TRBD2 matching over 10 bases. The germline gives CDR1 SGHRS, CDR2 YFSETQ. The CDR3 runs to 14 residues. The junction had 7 bases not matched to a gene; V was cut back by 4 bases and J by 8 bases. The CDR3 nucleotides read TGCGCCAGCAGCCCCGAGCGGGAGGGGAGTACGCAGTATTTT. Its protein is CASSPEREGSTQYF.

This clone was counted only a few times. V and J are TRBV18 and TRBJ2-5; a weak D match, TRBD1 (5 bases). Germline CDR1 is KGHSH and CDR2 is LQKENI. The CDR3 is 14 residues long. V dropped 1 base and J dropped 2 bases, with 8 bases sitting between them. The CDR3 coding sequence is TGTGCCAGCTCACCACAAACAGGACAAGAGACCCAGTACTTC. Translation: CASSPQTGQETQYF.

The table lists this clone with a count of one. The chain has TRBV28 and TRBJ2-2, with D possibly matching TRBD1 (6 bases). The CDR3 contains 14 residues. Trimming cost V 11 bases and J 0 bases, with 13 bases left between them. The germline CDR1 and CDR2 sequences are MDHEN and SYDVKM. CDR3 DNA: TGTGCCGTCCAGGGGTCCTCGAACACCGGGGAGCTGTTTTTT. It specifies CAVQGSSNTGELFF.

This clone was seen only a few times. This sequence joins TRBV10-3 and TRBJ2-3; TRBD2 aligns across 12 bases. The germline V gene encodes CDR1 ENHRY and CDR2 SYGVKD. Trimming took 7 bases from V and 6 from J; bases not matched to a gene: 8. This CDR3 has 15 amino acids. DNA of the CDR3: TGTGCCATCATGATGACTAGCGGGAGCTTGGATACGCAGTATTTT. Its translation: CAIMMTSGSLDTQYF.

The chain has TRBV28 and TRBJ2-2; perhaps TRBD2 as D (5 bases). Trimming left V 7 bases short and J 4 bases short, with 13 bases between. The CDR3 has 14 amino acids. The V gene's germline CDR1 is MDHEN and CDR2 SYDVKM. CDR3 nucleotide sequence: TGTGCCAGCAATTACCTGGGAGTCACCGGGGAGCTGTTTTTT. Amino acid sequence: CASNYLGVTGELFF.

The chain uses TRBV4-1 and TRBJ2-7; 14 bases line up with TRBD2. Losses at the gene ends were 3 bases for V and 1 base for J; bases not matched to a gene: 8. There are 18 residues in the CDR3. Germline CDR1 and CDR2: MGHRA and YSYEKL. The CDR3 is CASSQSMGTSGSSYEQYF. The CDR3 DNA reads TGCGCCAGCAGCCAGTCCATGGGGACTAGCGGGAGTTCCTACGAGCAGTACTTC.

This clone has more than one count but fewer than ten. A read error may account for a junction end that differs from germline. V and J are TRBV6-5 and TRBJ2-4; D remains ambiguous. The CDR3 length is 14 residues. The germline V gene encodes CDR1 MNHEY and CDR2 SVGAGI. The CDR3 protein is CAISDLRAKNIQYF. Written as DNA, the CDR3 is TGTGCCATCAGTGATTTGAGAGCCAAAAACATTCAGTACTTC.

V gene TRBV5-1 combines with J gene TRBJ2-5; TRBD1 matches at 11 bases. V was pared by 2 bases and J by 4 bases, with 7 bases of the junction left unmatched. CDR3 length: 16 amino acids. Per the germline V gene, CDR1 is SGHRS and CDR2 is YFSETQ. The CDR3 sequence is CASSLPSGQGGETQYF. In nucleotides, the CDR3 is TGCGCCAGCAGCTTACCCTCGGGACAGGGGGGAGAGACCCAGTACTTC.

This chain joins TRBV5-1 and TRBJ2-5; 7 bases map to TRBD1. Germline CDR1 reads SGHRS; CDR2 reads YFSETQ. This CDR3 has 14 residues. V lost 4 bases to trimming and J lost 3 bases; unmatched junction nucleotides: 6. The CDR3 protein is CASSVDRVEETQYF. CDR3 bases: TGCGCCAGCAGCGTCGACAGGGTTGAAGAGACCCAGTACTTC.

The V gene is TRBV29-1, the J gene TRBJ2-3, with 8 bases matching TRBD2. The CDR3 extends over 15 amino acids. The V gene's germline CDR1 is SQVTM and CDR2 ANQGSEA. After removal of 5 bases from V and 2 bases from J, the junction contained 9 bases not matched to a gene. As DNA, the CDR3 is TGCAGCGTTTCAGGAGTAGCGGGACCCACAGATACGCAGTATTTT. Protein: CSVSGVAGPTDTQYF.

J is TRBJ2-4 and V is TRBV7-9, with TRBD2 matching 8 bases. From germline, CDR1 is SEHNR and CDR2 FQNEAQ (reference sequence). Losses at the gene ends were 6 bases for V and 3 bases for J; bases not matched to a gene: 7. This CDR3 has 15 amino acids. The DNA for the CDR3 is TGTGCCAGCAGATCAGCGGGAGCGGGCAAAAACATTCAGTACTTC. It is translated as CASRSAGAGKNIQYF. The full variable domain, rest sourced from reference TRBV7-9 and TRBJ2-4, is DTGVSQNPRHKITKRGQNVTFRCDPISEHNRLYWYRQTLGQGPEFLTYFQNEAQLEKSRLLSDRFSAERPKGSFSTLEIQRTEQGDSAMYLCASRSAGAGKNIQYFGAGTRLSVL.

This chain connects TRBV19 to TRBJ2-1; 11 bases agree with TRBD2. The J segment lost 7 bases and the V segment lost 5 bases, leaving 10 bases of the junction unmatched. This CDR3 contains 16 residues. Germline CDR1 is LNHDA and CDR2 is SQIVND (reference sequence). The CDR3 spells CASSSIAGGPGNEQFF. The CDR3 bases are TGTGCCAGTAGTTCAATAGCGGGAGGGCCGGGTAATGAGCAGTTCTTC.

Only a few counts were recorded for this clone. This chain uses TRBV5-1 with TRBJ2-1; TRBD2 aligns across 10 bases. V lost 0 bases to trimming and J lost 6 bases; unmatched junction nucleotides: 3. The CDR3 totals 15 residues. Per germline, CDR1 SGHRS and CDR2 YFSETQ. The CDR3 DNA is TGCGCCAGCAGCTTGGATCTAGCGGGAGCCAATGAGCAGTTCTTC. It is translated as CASSLDLAGANEQFF.

The chain carries TRBV7-9 and TRBJ2-6, with unresolved D. Germline V CDR1 and CDR2: SEHNR, FQNEAQ (reference sequence). Trimming took off 3 bases at V and 0 bases at J, with 6 bases between the two ends. The CDR3 loop spans 15 amino acids. The CDR3 spells CASSLRISGANVLTF. CDR3 DNA: TGTGCCAGCAGCTTGAGGATCTCTGGGGCCAACGTCCTGACTTTC.

The rearrangement joins TRBV25-1 to TRBJ1-2; D is possibly TRBD1 (6 bases). The CDR3 has 13 amino acids. Germline assignment: CDR1 MGHDK and CDR2 SYGVNS. V was shortened by 9 bases and J by 0 bases, with 11 bases between the two germline ends. CDR3: CASSPGANYGYTF. The CDR3 DNA reads as TGTGCCAGTTCCCCAGGGGCTAACTATGGCTACACCTTC.

This clone has only a few counts. The chain uses TRBV30 and TRBJ2-2; the match to TRBD2 covers 9 bases. V dropped 2 bases and J dropped 4; count of bases not matched to a gene: 5. The CDR3 runs 15 residues. Per the germline V gene, CDR1 is GTSNPN and CDR2 is SVGIG (reference sequence). CDR3 protein: CAWSHGLARTGELFF. Here the CDR3 DNA reads TGTGCCTGGAGTCACGGACTAGCGCGCACCGGGGAGCTGTTTTTT.

This clone was picked up a small number of times. The chain couples TRBV11-2 to TRBJ1-4; D perhaps matches TRBD1 (5 bases). Germline V lookup: CDR1 SGHAT, CDR2 FQNNGV. V was trimmed by 1 base and J by 7 bases, leaving 13 bases between them. The CDR3 is 15 amino acids. This CDR3 reads CASSLGPGGGEKLFF. CDR3 DNA: TGTGCCAGCAGCTTAGGTCCTGGGGGAGGTGAAAAACTGTTTTTT.

V and J are TRBV7-8 and TRBJ1-2, with 9 nucleotides matching TRBD1. There are 17 residues in the CDR3. CDR1 is SGHVS and CDR2 is FQNEAQ in the germline V gene. Losses at the gene ends were 5 bases for V and 7 bases for J; bases not matched to a gene: 17. This CDR3 reads CASSPADRPGQGSGYTF. For the CDR3, the DNA is TGTGCCAGCAGCCCGGCGGATAGACCGGGACAGGGAAGTGGCTACACCTTC. The variable domain in full, completed from reference TRBV7-8 and TRBJ1-2, reads GAGVSQSPRYKVAKRGQDVALRCDPISGHVSLFWYQQALGQGPEFLTYFQNEAQLDKSGLPSDRFFAERPEGSVSTLKIQRTQQEDSAVYLCASSPADRPGQGSGYTFGSGTRLTVV.

V gene TRBV14 combines with J gene TRBJ2-7; no clear D gene. The CDR3 extends over 11 amino acids. Germline loops: CDR1 SGHDN, CDR2 FVKESK. V lost 2 bases and J 12 bases, leaving 11 bases between the germline ends. The CDR3 region is CASSQLSPRYF. In DNA, the CDR3 is TGTGCCAGCAGCCAACTTTCTCCCCGGTACTTC.

The gene calls are TRBV18 and TRBJ1-1; D is unclear. The CDR3 extends over 12 amino acids. Germline CDR1 and CDR2: KGHSH and LQKENI. V was cut by 3 bases and J by 11 bases, with 13 bases left in between. Written as DNA, the CDR3 is TGTGCCAGCTCACCGGAACATTTCAGGGCTTTCTTT. Amino acids: CASSPEHFRAFF.

V gene TRBV9 combines with J gene TRBJ2-1, with D possibly being TRBD2 (5 bases). CDR1 and CDR2 from the germline V gene are SGDLS and YYNGEE. V gave up 0 bases and J gave up 9 bases, with 10 bases separating them. The CDR3 sequence is 13 residues long. The CDR3 bases are TGTGCCAGCAGCGTAGTTGGGGAGTTTGAGCAGTTCTTC. It encodes CASSVVGEFEQFF.

The chain couples TRBV2 to TRBJ2-1; the D gene is possibly TRBD2 (6 bases). CDR3 length: 15 amino acids. Trimming cost V 4 bases and J 0 bases, with 10 bases left between them. Per germline, CDR1 SNHLY and CDR2 FYNNEI. CDR3 nucleotide sequence: TGTGCCAGCAGTGTTTTAGCGGTCTCCTACAATGAGCAGTTCTTC. Its translation: CASSVLAVSYNEQFF.

Only a few counts were recorded for this clone. The J gene is TRBJ1-2, the V gene TRBV5-6; D might be TRBD1 (5 bases). The V end was cut by 2 bases, the J end by 2 bases, with 10 bases between. CDR3 length: 14 amino acids. Germline V gene sequence: CDR1 SGHDT, CDR2 YYEEEE. The CDR3 DNA is TGTGCCAGCAGCTTCGGTCGACAGAACTATGGCTACACCTTC. Translated, it gives CASSFGRQNYGYTF.

For the CDR3, the DNA is TGCGCCAGCAGCCAGCCCGGGTGGGGGCAGAGTGGCTACACCTTC. It specifies CASSQPGWGQSGYTF. The chain is built from TRBV4-1 and TRBJ1-2; the D gene is possibly TRBD1 (6 bases). The V gene lost 3 bases and the J gene lost 7 bases, with 18 bases spanning the gap. The CDR3 has 15 residues. The germline V gene encodes CDR1 MGHRA and CDR2 YSYEKL.

The rearrangement links TRBV29-1 to TRBJ2-5, with TRBD2 identical over 7 bases. The last part of the DNA fits TRBJ2-7 better; the J call may be wrong. The CDR3 extends over 13 amino acids. Germline lookup yields CDR1 SQVTM and CDR2 ANQGSEA. The CDR3 bases are TGCAGCGTTGGACCTAGCGGCGCCTACGAGCAGTACTTC. Protein product: CSVGPSGAYEQYF.

About this clone itself: Sequence at one end of the junction differs from germline and may be a read error. The J gene is TRBJ2-1, the V gene TRBV4-1, with a possible D match to TRBD1 (5 bases). The CDR3 contains 16 residues. Germline V gene data show CDR1 as MGHRA and CDR2 as YSYEKL. The CDR3 DNA reads TGTGCCAGCAGCCAAGATCTGGGCAGGGCCCTCAGTGAGCAGTTCTTC. It codes for CASSQDLGRALSEQFF.

The J gene is TRBJ2-5, the V gene TRBV9, with TRBD2 identical over 8 bases. This CDR3 region has 16 residues. V lost 4 bases, J lost 3 bases, and 11 bases stayed unmatched. Per the germline V gene, CDR1 is SGDLS and CDR2 is YYNGEE. CDR3 nucleotide sequence: TGTGCCAGCAGCCCAAGAGGGGGACTAGGCGAAGAGACCCAGTACTTC. Translation gives CASSPRGGLGEETQYF.

The chain has TRBV2 and TRBJ2-5, with TRBD1 identical over 7 bases. CDR3 length: 14 amino acids. CDR1 is SNHLY, CDR2 FYNNEI, per germline. The junction had 9 bases not matched to a gene; V was cut back by 6 bases and J by 5 bases. CDR3 nucleotides: TGTGCCAGCAGCGAACAGGGGTCGGGGGAGACCCAGTACTTC. It codes for CASSEQGSGETQYF.